Below, 32 T cell receptor beta chains from the same sample are listed, as sequenced in a study of T-cell memory formation after mild COVID-19. MiXCR was run by TCRdb on the 5' RACE reads, yielding one entry per CDR3 protein. The table includes about 430,000 distinct CDR3 sequences, 24% detected once. Sequencing was performed on PBMCs or a T cell subset sorted from them (not recorded which). These receptors originate from an adult woman who had mild COVID-19 (a few samples of this study predate the infection). Cell type and time point are not known.

The chain joins TRBV5-1 to TRBJ1-2; D possibly corresponds to TRBD1 (6 bases). This CDR3 comprises 14 residues. Germline V gene data show CDR1 as SGHRS and CDR2 as YFSETQ. The V and J ends lost 4 bases and 4 bases respectively, with 14 bases between them. The CDR3 DNA follows: TGCGCCAGCAGCGACCCCGGACAGCCCTATGGCTACACCTTC. Encoded protein: CASSDPGQPYGYTF.

The chain carries TRBV5-6 and TRBJ2-1, with no clear D. CDR1 SGHDT and CDR2 YYEEEE come from the germline V gene. V shed 4 bases and J shed 3 bases, with 17 bases lying between them. CDR3 length equals 16 residues. DNA of the CDR3: TGTGCCAGCAGCCCGAATTGGCAGCGCTTCTACAATGAGCAGTTCTTC. This gives the protein CASSPNWQRFYNEQFF.

This clonotype was found a few times. The gene calls are TRBV29-1 and TRBJ1-1; D unresolved. Germline CDR1 reads SQVTM; CDR2 reads ANQGSEA. The ends were cut back, 4 bases at V and 1 base at J, with 10 bases in the middle. This CDR3 contains 13 residues. The CDR3: CSVVLSGNTEAFF. The CDR3 nucleotides are TGCAGCGTTGTTCTCTCAGGGAACACTGAAGCTTTCTTT.

This clonotype was found a few times. The rearrangement uses TRBV7-9 and TRBJ2-7; tentative D call: TRBD2 (6 bases). V dropped 4 bases and J dropped 4 bases, with 14 bases sitting between them. This CDR3 spans 14 amino acids. Germline V CDR1 and CDR2: SEHNR, FQNEAQ (reference sequence). In DNA form, the CDR3 reads TGTGCCAGCAGCTCAACCAGAGCGGGTTACGAGCAGTACTTC. Translation: CASSSTRAGYEQYF.

The chain is built from TRBV12-3 or TRBV12-4 and TRBJ1-2; a weak D match, TRBD1 (6 bases). Deletions cut 1 base from V and 9 bases from J, with 9 bases between. The CDR3 is 12 amino acids. The CDR3 nucleotides read TGTGCCAGCAGTTTAGGTGACAGGCGCTACACCTTC. Residues: CASSLGDRRYTF.

The chain joins TRBV4-3 to TRBJ1-5, with D tentatively TRBD1 (5 bases). Trimming removed 3 bases from V and 7 bases from J, with 13 bases in between. In germline, CDR1 is LGHNA, CDR2 YSLEER. The CDR3 is 14 residues long. The CDR3 sequence is CASSQDDSRQPQHF. DNA of the CDR3: TGCGCCAGCAGCCAGGACGACAGTAGACAGCCCCAGCATTTT.

The rearrangement uses TRBV5-6 and TRBJ2-7; D unclear. V shed 4 bases and J shed 4 bases, with 21 bases lying between them. Germline V CDR1 and CDR2: SGHDT, YYEEEE. This CDR3 has 16 residues. The CDR3: CASSHRRAFTWYEQYF. CDR3 nucleotide sequence: TGTGCCAGCAGCCACAGAAGGGCCTTCACCTGGTACGAGCAGTACTTC.

This clonotype turned up a few times. The chain is built from TRBV2 and TRBJ2-1, with D perhaps matching TRBD2 (5 bases). The V gene lost 4 bases and the J gene lost 15 bases, with 16 bases spanning the gap. Looked up from germline, CDR1 is SNHLY and CDR2 is FYNNEI. This CDR3 is 12 amino acids long. CDR3 DNA sequence: TGTGCCAGCAGTGCCTCCCTGTCAGAGGGGTTCTTC. It specifies CASSASLSEGFF.

This clonotype was seen only a few times. The rearrangement uses TRBV12-3 or TRBV12-4 and TRBJ1-4, with 9 bases fitting TRBD1. V shed 3 bases, J shed 8 bases, and the junction held 7 bases outside the gene matches. CDR3 length: 15 residues. CDR3 sequence: CASSFRDRESEKLFF. In nucleotides, the CDR3 is TGTGCCAGCAGTTTCCGGGACAGGGAAAGCGAAAAACTGTTTTTT.

The chain combines TRBV12-3 or TRBV12-4 with TRBJ2-7; D is undetermined. This CDR3 comprises 13 residues. V was shortened by 0 bases and J by 6 bases, with 9 bases between the two germline ends. For the CDR3, the DNA is TGTGCCAGCAGTTTAGCACCTCAACGCGAGCAGTACTTC. It translates to CASSLAPQREQYF.

This clonotype was observed a few times. The gene calls are TRBV4-2 and TRBJ2-7; weak D call: TRBD1 (6 bases). The CDR3 is made up of 15 amino acids. The germline gives CDR1 LGHNA, CDR2 YNFKEQ. The V end lost 0 bases, the J end lost 2 bases, and 11 bases lay between the germline ends. CDR3 in DNA: TGTGCCAGCAGCCAAGATCAGGGGCCAACCTACGAGCAGTACTTC. The encoded protein is CASSQDQGPTYEQYF.

V gene TRBV29-1 combines with J gene TRBJ2-3; the D is unclear. Trimming stripped 4 bases from V and 2 bases from J, with 10 bases between. Germline V lookup: CDR1 SQVTM, CDR2 ANQGSEA. CDR3 length equals 13 residues. CDR3 sequence (DNA): TGCAGCGTTGTGGCAGCAAACACAGATACGCAGTATTTT. Translation gives CSVVAANTDTQYF.

This rearrangement joins TRBV12-3 or TRBV12-4 to TRBJ2-7, with 9 bases identical to TRBD1. The CDR3 consists of 14 residues. Trimming took 7 bases from V and 0 from J; bases not matched to a gene: 4. The CDR3 nucleotides are TGTGCCAGCAACCAGACAGGGGGCTCCTACGAGCAGTACTTC. Amino acid sequence: CASNQTGGSYEQYF.

The chain joins TRBV11-2 to TRBJ2-4; D unclear. Per germline, CDR1 SGHAT and CDR2 FQNNGV. The length of the CDR3 is 16 residues. Trimming removed 7 bases from V and 2 bases from J, with 18 bases in between. The CDR3 spells CASTMEGRLTKNIQYF. For the CDR3, the DNA is TGTGCCAGCACCATGGAAGGAAGGTTAACCAAAAACATTCAGTACTTC.

V usage is TRBV20-1 and J usage is TRBJ1-1, with TRBD1 matching 8 bases. This CDR3 spans 16 amino acids. Unmatched junction bases numbered 12, after V lost 6 bases and J lost 0 bases. From germline, CDR1 is DFQATT and CDR2 SNEGSKA (reference sequence). CDR3 DNA sequence: TGCAGTGCGCAACAGGGGGAGCAACAAATGAACACTGAAGCTTTCTTT. It specifies CSAQQGEQQMNTEAFF.

The chain has TRBV2 and TRBJ2-7; 7 bases align to TRBD1. Germline loops: CDR1 SNHLY, CDR2 FYNNEI. V lost 8 bases and J lost 0; bases outside the gene matches: 4. The CDR3 spans 13 residues. DNA for the CDR3: TGTGCCAGCTTAGGGACAGCCTCCTACGAGCAGTACTTC. It yields the protein CASLGTASYEQYF.

This clonotype was detected only a few times. The chain couples TRBV11-2 to TRBJ2-3, with D perhaps matching TRBD2 (6 bases). In germline, CDR1 is SGHAT, CDR2 FQNNGV. The CDR3 loop spans 16 amino acids. V dropped 7 bases and J dropped 0 bases, with 17 bases sitting between them. CDR3 DNA sequence: TGTGCCAGCACCCGTCGTGGTAGCGGAAGCACAGATACGCAGTATTTT. Its protein product is CASTRRGSGSTDTQYF.

This clonotype was seen repeatedly, ten times or more. V and J are TRBV4-2 and TRBJ2-7; 9 nucleotides agree with TRBD2. The CDR3 spans 15 residues. V trimming: 3 bases; J trimming: 0 bases; junction bases outside the gene matches: 3. CDR1 is LGHNA, CDR2 YNFKEQ, per germline. The CDR3 reads CASSQLAGSSYEQYF. The CDR3 DNA sequence: TGTGCCAGCAGCCAGCTAGCGGGGAGCTCCTACGAGCAGTACTTC.

This clonotype was counted between two and nine times. This rearrangement joins TRBV18 to TRBJ2-5; weak D call: TRBD2 (5 bases). The V gene's germline CDR1 is KGHSH and CDR2 LQKENI. The CDR3 length is 11 residues. V was shortened by 2 bases and J by 10 bases, with 8 bases between the two germline ends. The CDR3 is CASSPEGNQYF. DNA for the CDR3: TGTGCCAGCTCACCAGAGGGAAACCAGTACTTC.

The genes are TRBV6-8 and TRBJ1-5; no firm D call. This CDR3 has 16 residues. Trimming shortened V by 2 bases and J by 4 bases, and 15 bases separated the two germline ends. CDR1 and CDR2 (germline): MNHGY, SAAAGT. The CDR3, as DNA: TGTGCCAGCAGTTACCCGAAAAAAAGGGTAAATCAGCCCCAGCATTTT. Encoded protein: CASSYPKKRVNQPQHF.

This clonotype was recorded a few times. This chain links TRBV5-1 with TRBJ2-1; 7 bases agree with TRBD2. The CDR3 consists of 15 residues. V shed 4 bases and J 2 bases; nucleotides not matched to a gene: 6. Germline CDR1 and CDR2: SGHRS and YFSETQ. The CDR3 DNA reads TGCGCCAGCAGCAACGGGGGAGGGCCCTACAATGAGCAGTTCTTC. This sequence encodes CASSNGGGPYNEQFF.

This clonotype was seen only a few times. The chain uses TRBV27 and TRBJ2-7; TRBD2 agrees at 9 bases. The germline gives CDR1 MNHEY, CDR2 SMNVEV (reference sequence). This CDR3 contains 14 residues. V shed 6 bases and J 3 bases; nucleotides not matched to a gene: 6. The chain's CDR3 is CASSTTSGRYEQYF. The CDR3 DNA is TGTGCCAGCAGCACGACTAGCGGACGCTACGAGCAGTACTTC.

The V gene is TRBV4-1, the J gene TRBJ2-5, with TRBD1 matching over 7 bases. This CDR3 has 15 residues. The germline V gene has CDR1 MGHRA and CDR2 YSYEKL. Trimming at V came to 4 bases and at J to 2 bases, leaving 7 bases not matched to a gene. The CDR3 nucleotides are TGCGCCAGCAGCCGTACCGGGACAGCTCAAGAGACCCAGTACTTC. Its translation: CASSRTGTAQETQYF.

V and J are TRBV5-6 and TRBJ2-4; 7 bases line up with TRBD1. V lost 2 bases to trimming and J lost 7 bases; unmatched junction nucleotides: 3. This CDR3 has 13 residues. Germline V gene data show CDR1 as SGHDT and CDR2 as YYEEEE. CDR3 sequence: CASSLLTGNIQYF. The CDR3 DNA is TGTGCCAGCAGCTTACTGACAGGGAACATTCAGTACTTC.

The chain employs TRBV29-1 and TRBJ1-1; TRBD1 aligns across 9 bases. The J segment lost 4 bases and the V segment lost 5 bases, leaving 2 bases of the junction unmatched. The CDR3 loop spans 12 amino acids. Germline lookup yields CDR1 SQVTM and CDR2 ANQGSEA. CDR3 bases: TGCAGCGTTAACAGGGGGCTCACTGAAGCTTTCTTT. Translated: CSVNRGLTEAFF.

This clonotype was seen a few times. This chain connects TRBV5-4 to TRBJ2-4, with 7 bases that match TRBD2. The V and J ends lost 4 bases and 0 bases, in that order; junction bases with no gene match: 7. The CDR3 sequence is 16 residues long. CDR1 SGHNT and CDR2 YYREEE come from the germline V gene (reference sequence). CDR3: CASSRLGEGAKNIQYF. CDR3 sequence (DNA): TGTGCCAGCAGCCGTTTGGGGGAGGGAGCCAAAAACATTCAGTACTTC.

CDR3: CATSDPTGVSTDTQYF. CDR3 nucleotides: TGTGCCACCAGTGATCCGACAGGGGTAAGCACAGATACGCAGTATTTT. V usage is TRBV24-1 and J usage is TRBJ2-3, with 8 nucleotides matching TRBD1. This CDR3 region has 16 residues. Trimming cost V 3 bases and J 0 bases; bases outside gene matches: 4. Germline values: CDR1 KGHDR, CDR2 SFDVKD.

This clonotype was seen more than once but under ten times. The V and J genes are TRBV6-6 and TRBJ1-1; D is perhaps TRBD1 (6 bases). V lost 5 bases and J lost 4, with 11 bases in between. CDR1 is MNHNY and CDR2 is SVGAGI in the germline V gene (reference sequence). This CDR3 contains 13 residues. This CDR3 reads CASSRGMGTEAFF. The CDR3 nucleotides read TGTGCCAGCAGTAGGGGGATGGGCACTGAAGCTTTCTTT.

This clonotype showed up just a few times. This chain connects TRBV10-3 to TRBJ2-1; D is possibly TRBD2 (6 bases). Germline V gene data show CDR1 as ENHRY and CDR2 as SYGVKD. Trimming stripped 2 bases from V and 7 bases from J, with 18 bases between. The length of the CDR3 is 16 residues. The CDR3 loop reads CAISEPERTNPNEQFF. CDR3 bases: TGTGCCATCAGTGAGCCCGAGAGGACTAACCCAAATGAGCAGTTCTTC.

The chain recombines TRBV29-1 with TRBJ1-5, with D uncertain. The CDR3 is made up of 13 amino acids. Germline assignment: CDR1 SQVTM and CDR2 ANQGSEA. The ends were cut back, 4 bases at V and 3 bases at J, with 10 bases in the middle. In DNA, the CDR3 is TGCAGCGTTGCGCGGGCCTACAATCAGCCCCAGCATTTT. Amino acids: CSVARAYNQPQHF.

This clonotype was picked up a small number of times. The rearrangement links TRBV5-4 to TRBJ2-7; D gene uncertain. V was clipped by 7 bases and J by 3 bases, with 17 bases between them. CDR1 and CDR2 (germline): SGHNT, YYREEE (reference sequence). The CDR3 spans 14 residues. The CDR3 coding sequence is TGTGCCAGCGGTCACATGGAAGGCATCTACGAGCAGTACTTC. Its translation: CASGHMEGIYEQYF.

On this clonotype itself: The junction departs from germline at one end; a sequencing error may be responsible. The rearrangement joins TRBV12-3 or TRBV12-4 to TRBJ2-2; D is possibly TRBD1 (6 bases). CDR3 length: 16 amino acids. CDR3 in amino acids: CDSKDRTASGTGELFF. CDR3 bases: TGTGACAGCAAGGATCGGACAGCCTCGGGCACCGGGGAGCTGTTTTTT.